This record covers a single TCR beta chain. Its antigen is unknown. This CDR3 region has 16 residues. From germline, CDR1 is SEHNR and CDR2 FQNEAQ (reference sequence). The V gene lost 1 base and the J gene lost 1 base, with 11 bases spanning the gap. This record comes from a study of T cell responses to AZD1222 COVID-19 vaccine. Study conclusions and caveats: Vaccine-related CD4 TCRs covered spike, predominating at 160-218 and 743-854. Females made up more of the donors, who were largely white British, and clonal diversity may have come out too low.

Produced via immunoSEQ multiplex PCR; TCRdb's table is partial and in-frame only. The table records 160,000 or so clones, more than 85% of them present only once. The chain recombines TRBV7-9 with TRBJ1-3; D gene uncertain. This TCR derives from an adult who had recovered from COVID-19. The sample was peripheral blood, taken after recovery from COVID-19. This CDR3 reads CASSLGVLRSGNTIYF. Written as DNA, the CDR3 is TGTGCCAGCAGCTTAGGGGTCCTCAGGTCTGGAAACACCATATATTTT.